This T cell receptor beta chain emerged from a study of radiation and T cells in renal cell carcinoma. Regarding the study as a whole: Top tumor clonotypes rose in blood 2 weeks post-radiation, then contracted. Pretreatment tumor biopsies were lacking, so baseline clonotypes are unknown.

Time point described: blood 4 weeks post-SBRT, at nephrectomy. Treatment of the sample: 15 Gy SBRT to primary tumor, nephrectomy 4 weeks later. Nephrectomy followed 15 Gy stereotactic body radiation by 4 weeks. This clone has just one count. The target antigen is unknown. The protocol was immunoSEQ multiplex PCR, while the TCRdb copy is restricted to in-frame clones and leaves out a portion. The table shows around 180,000 clones, with approximately 90% occurring only once. Trimming pared 7 bases from V and 6 bases from J, leaving 7 bases between. Looked up from germline, CDR1 is SNHLY and CDR2 is FYNNEI. This CDR3 has 10 amino acids.

This sequence originates from a woman in her forties or fifties with renal cell carcinoma. The gene calls are TRBV2 and TRBJ2-7; D is unclear. This material consisted of blood, taken from a patient whose treatment included radiotherapy and nephrectomy. This CDR3 reads CASTSGEQYF. The CDR3 nucleotides are TGTGCCAGCACCTCAGGCGAGCAGTACTTC.